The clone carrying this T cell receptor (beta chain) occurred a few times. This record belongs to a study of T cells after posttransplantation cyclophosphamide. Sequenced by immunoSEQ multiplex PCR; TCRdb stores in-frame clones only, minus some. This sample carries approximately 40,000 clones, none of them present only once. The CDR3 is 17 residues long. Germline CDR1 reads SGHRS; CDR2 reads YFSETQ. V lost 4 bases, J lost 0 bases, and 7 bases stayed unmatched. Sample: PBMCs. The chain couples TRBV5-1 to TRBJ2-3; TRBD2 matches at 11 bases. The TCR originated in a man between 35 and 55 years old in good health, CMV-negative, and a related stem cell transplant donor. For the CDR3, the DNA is TGCGCCAGCAGCACTCAGACTAGCGGGGTTAGCACAGATACGCAGTATTTT. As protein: CASSTQTSGVSTDTQYF.